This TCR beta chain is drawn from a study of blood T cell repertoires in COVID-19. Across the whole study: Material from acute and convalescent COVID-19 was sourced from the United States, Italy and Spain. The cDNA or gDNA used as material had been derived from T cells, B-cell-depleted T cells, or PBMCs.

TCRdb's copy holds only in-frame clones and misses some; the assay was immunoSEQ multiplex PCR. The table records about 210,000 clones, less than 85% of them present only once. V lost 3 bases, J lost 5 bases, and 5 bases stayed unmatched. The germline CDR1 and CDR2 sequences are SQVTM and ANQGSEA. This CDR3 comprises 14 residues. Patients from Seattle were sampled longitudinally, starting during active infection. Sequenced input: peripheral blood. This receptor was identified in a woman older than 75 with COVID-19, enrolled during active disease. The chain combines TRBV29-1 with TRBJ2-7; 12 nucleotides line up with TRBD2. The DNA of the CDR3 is TGCAGCGTTGAGAGACTAGCGGGAGTACACGAGCAGTACTTC. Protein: CSVERLAGVHEQYF.